Sequencing of this TCR beta chain was carried out in a study of beta chain features in type 1 diabetes. Overall study results and limits: Patients with Type 1 diabetes showed moderately but significantly shorter TCRB CDR3s in all four CD4+ subsets.

The CDR3 has 13 residues. The junction had 3 bases not matched to a gene; V was cut back by 3 bases and J by 5 bases. Germline CDR1 is SQVTM and CDR2 is ANQGSEA. With respect to this clone: The antigen is not known.

The isolated RNA, all of it, was reverse transcribed, so expressed TCRB transcripts were what got sequenced. Some 3.6 million reads were obtained on average from naive, central memory and regulatory T cell samples. Clones were sequenced by immunoSEQ multiplex PCR, and TCRdb holds only the in-frame ones, with some missing. The sample has about 240,000 clones, around 14% seen once. Input material: naive CD4+ T cells from blood. The TCR comes from a man aged 25 to 45 with type 1 diabetes. The J gene is TRBJ2-2, the V gene TRBV29-1, with TRBD1 matching 7 bases. The DNA of the CDR3 is TGCAGCGTTGAGGGACAGCTTACCGGGGAGCTGTTTTTT. The encoded protein is CSVEGQLTGELFF.